A selection of T cell receptor beta chains follows, all from one sample in a study of early T cells in non-severe SARS-CoV-2 infection. TCRdb analysed the 5' RACE reads with MiXCR anew, one entry per CDR3 protein. The sample holds 90,000 to 130,000 distinct CDR3 sequences, roughly an eighth seen once. Sequenced material: whole blood. These receptors were taken from an adult who was a healthcare worker with PCR-confirmed SARS-CoV-2 infection or an uninfected control (not recorded which). CDR3s include the opening cysteine and the closing phenylalanine or tryptophan. A D gene is named only where the DNA matches it firmly. For some rows the clone size is stated as once, few or many, or as a class when expanded; others skip it.

v_call	j_call	clone_size	cdr3_length	d_call	cdr3_nt	cdr3_aa
TRBV19	TRBJ2-1	.	15	.	TGTGCCAGTAGTATAGGGCGAACTACCTACAATGAGCAGTTCTTC	CASSIGRTTYNEQFF
TRBV7-2	TRBJ2-5	many	16	.	TGTGCCAGCACCCACCGGACACCGAGGGTTAAAGAGACCCAGTACTTC	CASTHRTPRVKETQYF
TRBV12-5	TRBJ1-1	many	12	.	TGTGCTAGTGGCCTTAGACAGGCTGAAGCTTTCTTT	CASGLRQAEAFF
TRBV14	TRBJ1-6	.	14	.	TGTGCCAGCAGCCAGACTCAGGGGAGCTCACCCCTCCACTTT	CASSQTQGSSPLHF
TRBV3-1	TRBJ1-5	few	15	TRBD1	TGTGCCAGCAGCCAATCATCTGGACAGGAGACGCCCCAGCATTTT	CASSQSSGQETPQHF
TRBV27	TRBJ2-7	few	14	.	TGTGCCAGCAGTATCTCTCTGGGGGCGGACGAGCAGTACTTC	CASSISLGADEQYF
TRBV28	TRBJ1-1	.	14	.	TGTGCCAGCAGTCCCGGGACAACTAACACTGAAGCTTTCTTT	CASSPGTTNTEAFF
TRBV28	TRBJ1-1	few	12	.	TGTGCCAGCAGTTTTTGGGGGACTGAAGCTTTCTTT	CASSFWGTEAFF
TRBV24-1	TRBJ1-2	many	13	.	TGTGCCACCAGTGATCTCGACTTCTATGGCTACACCTTC	CATSDLDFYGYTF
TRBV3-1	TRBJ2-7	.	15	.	TGTGCCAGCAGCCAAGGATGGGATCCCCCCTACGAGCAGTACTTC	CASSQGWDPPYEQYF
TRBV29-1	TRBJ2-3	many	11	.	TGCAGCGTTCGGACTGGGGGCATTGGGTATTTT	CSVRTGGIGYF